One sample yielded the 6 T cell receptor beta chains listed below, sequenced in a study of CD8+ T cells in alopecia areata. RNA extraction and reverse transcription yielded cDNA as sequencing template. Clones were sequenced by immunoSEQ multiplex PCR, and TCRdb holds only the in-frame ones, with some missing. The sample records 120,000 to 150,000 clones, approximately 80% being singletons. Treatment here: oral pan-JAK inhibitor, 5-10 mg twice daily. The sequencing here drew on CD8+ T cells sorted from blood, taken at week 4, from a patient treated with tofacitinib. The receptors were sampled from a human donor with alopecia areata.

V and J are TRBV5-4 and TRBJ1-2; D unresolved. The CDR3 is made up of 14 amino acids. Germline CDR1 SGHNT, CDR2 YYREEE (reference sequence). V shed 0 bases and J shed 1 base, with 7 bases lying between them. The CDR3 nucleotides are TGTGCCAGCAGCTTGGACAGCATTAACTATGGCTACACCTTC. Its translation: CASSLDSINYGYTF.

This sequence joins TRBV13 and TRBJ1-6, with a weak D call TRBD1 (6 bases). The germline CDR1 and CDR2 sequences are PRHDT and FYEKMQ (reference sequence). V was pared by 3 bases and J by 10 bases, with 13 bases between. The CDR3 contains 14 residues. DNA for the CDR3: TGTGCCAGCAGCTTGGGCAGGGGAGGCTCACCCCTCCACTTT. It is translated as CASSLGRGGSPLHF.

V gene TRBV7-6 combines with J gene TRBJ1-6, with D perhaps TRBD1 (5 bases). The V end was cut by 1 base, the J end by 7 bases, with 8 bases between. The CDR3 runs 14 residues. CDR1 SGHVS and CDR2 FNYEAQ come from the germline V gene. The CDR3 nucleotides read TGTGCCAGCAGCTTAGAGGAGGGGAATTCACCCCTCCACTTT. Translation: CASSLEEGNSPLHF.

The CDR3 coding sequence is TGTGCCAGCAGTGAAATACAGGGACAAGAGACCCAGTACTTC. Its translation is CASSEIQGQETQYF. The chain has TRBV6-1 and TRBJ2-5, with a tentative D call TRBD1 (6 bases). There are 14 residues in the CDR3. V lost 2 bases to trimming and J lost 2 bases, with 9 bases between them. In germline, CDR1 is MNHNS, CDR2 SASEGT.

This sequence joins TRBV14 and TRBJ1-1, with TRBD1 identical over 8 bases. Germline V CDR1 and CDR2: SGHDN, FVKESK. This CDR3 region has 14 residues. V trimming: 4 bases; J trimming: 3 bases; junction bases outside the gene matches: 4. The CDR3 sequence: CASSPHRGYTEAFF. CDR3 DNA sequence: TGTGCCAGCAGCCCTCACAGGGGGTACACTGAAGCTTTCTTT.

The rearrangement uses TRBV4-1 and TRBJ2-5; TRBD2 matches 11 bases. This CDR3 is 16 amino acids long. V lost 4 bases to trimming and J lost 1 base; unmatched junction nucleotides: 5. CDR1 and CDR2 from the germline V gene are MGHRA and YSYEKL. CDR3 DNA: TGCGCCAGCAGCCCAAGACTAGCGGGGAGCCAAGAGACCCAGTACTTC. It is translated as CASSPRLAGSQETQYF.